This passage covers 29 T cell receptor beta chains from one sample sequenced in a study of T cells in Graves' hyperthyroidism and ophthalmopathy. Amplification yielded TCR beta CDR3 regions, with RNA transcripts as the source. A set of HTBI primers served as the primers for a first-round RT-PCR of the TCR CDR3. TCRdb analysed the multiplex PCR reads with MiXCR anew, one entry per CDR3 protein. This repertoire shows fewer than 450,000 distinct CDR3 sequences, about 18% found once; its top ten account for around 35%. Sequencing was carried out using blood. The receptor source for this set is a woman in her 30s with Graves' hyperthyroidism that later progressed to Graves' ophthalmopathy.

The chain employs TRBV12-3 or TRBV12-4 and TRBJ2-3; D not resolved. Trimming pared 9 bases from V and 2 bases from J, leaving 18 bases between. The CDR3 extends over 15 amino acids. CDR3 protein: CASLWQQTTTDTQYF. CDR3 DNA: TGTGCCAGTCTGTGGCAACAGACGACCACAGATACGCAGTATTTT.

A note on this clonotype: The DNA is omitted, as the CDR3 cannot be located on it reliably, and the CDR3 follows TCRdb's listing. V and J are TRBV5-1 and TRBJ2-1; TRBD1 is taken as the D call from the table, unchecked against the DNA. The CDR3 numbers 16 amino acids, ends counted. CDR1 is SGHRS, CDR2 YFSETQ, per germline. CDR3 loop: CASSLVGTGIYNEQCF.

This clonotype occurred many times. The chain has TRBV7-2 and TRBJ1-1; D is unclear. The CDR3 totals 13 residues. Trimming shortened V by 5 bases and J by 4 bases, and 11 bases separated the two germline ends. CDR1 is SGHTA and CDR2 is FQGNSA in the germline V gene. The CDR3 here is CASSQVEGTEAFF. Here the CDR3 DNA reads TGTGCCAGCAGCCAGGTGGAGGGCACTGAAGCTTTCTTT.

The chain links TRBV6-2 or TRBV6-3 to TRBJ1-2, with D possibly TRBD1 on 5 matching bases. CDR3 length equals 14 residues. V dropped 5 bases and J dropped 2 bases, with 12 bases sitting between them. Germline-derived CDR1 and CDR2 are MNHEY and SVGEGT. The chain's CDR3 is CASSTRDGNYGYTF. In DNA form, the CDR3 reads TGTGCCAGCAGTACCCGGGACGGCAACTATGGCTACACCTTC.

This clonotype was counted many times. This chain joins TRBV20-1 and TRBJ2-5; TRBD1 matches at 7 bases. Germline V lookup: CDR1 DFQATT, CDR2 SNEGSKA (reference sequence). Trimming at V came to 3 bases and at J to 4 bases, leaving 2 bases not matched to a gene. The CDR3 runs 12 residues. CDR3 nucleotides: TGCAGTGCTAGCTGGGACAGAGAGACCCAGTACTTC. This encodes CSASWDRETQYF.

This clonotype came up a few times. J is TRBJ2-1 and V is TRBV5-4, with 8 bases lining up with TRBD2. CDR1 and CDR2 (germline): SGHNT, YYREEE (reference sequence). This CDR3 spans 15 amino acids. Trimming took 4 bases from V and 0 from J; bases not matched to a gene: 3. The CDR3 sequence is CASSAAGGSYNEQFF. DNA for the CDR3: TGTGCCAGCAGCGCCGCGGGGGGCTCCTACAATGAGCAGTTCTTC.

The chain uses TRBV19 and TRBJ1-5, with 7 positions matching TRBD1. Germline assignment: CDR1 LNHDA and CDR2 SQIVND (reference sequence). The CDR3 is 16 residues long. V lost 6 bases and J lost 1; bases outside the gene matches: 9. CDR3 in amino acids: CASSTTGRPSNQPQHF. The CDR3 DNA sequence: TGTGCCAGTAGCACGACAGGGAGACCCAGCAATCAGCCCCAGCATTTT.

There are many counts of this clonotype. The chain combines TRBV7-8 with TRBJ2-3, with D uncertain. In germline, CDR1 is SGHVS, CDR2 FQNEAQ. V lost 2 bases to trimming and J lost 2 bases, with 8 bases between them. This CDR3 spans 14 amino acids. DNA of the CDR3: TGTGCCAGCAGCTTAAAGGCGTCCACAGATACGCAGTATTTT. This gives the protein CASSLKASTDTQYF. Based on the CDR3 plus reference TRBV7-8 and TRBJ2-3, the full variable domain is GAGVSQSPRYKVAKRGQDVALRCDPISGHVSLFWYQQALGQGPEFLTYFQNEAQLDKSGLPSDRFFAERPEGSVSTLKIQRTQQEDSAVYLCASSLKASTDTQYFGPGTRLTVL.

This chain uses TRBV6-1 with TRBJ1-4; the D gene is possibly TRBD1 (6 bases). Germline V gives CDR1 MNHNS, CDR2 SASEGT. V dropped 1 base and J dropped 4 bases, with 7 bases sitting between them. This CDR3 is built from 14 residues. The CDR3 sequence is CASSEEGGNEKLFF. As DNA, the CDR3 is TGTGCCAGCAGTGAAGAGGGGGGTAATGAAAAACTGTTTTTT.

This clonotype was found many times. The CDR3 is CASSFGRGGYEQYF. The DNA for the CDR3 is TGTGCCAGCAGTTTTGGGCGCGGGGGCTACGAGCAGTACTTC. The J gene is TRBJ2-7, the V gene TRBV28; 7 bases fit TRBD2. Germline CDR1 and CDR2: MDHEN and SYDVKM. The V gene end was trimmed by 3 bases and the J gene end by 3 bases; junction bases not matched to a gene: 5. The CDR3 runs 14 residues. The whole variable domain, filled in from reference TRBV28 and TRBJ2-7, reads DVKVTQSSRYLVKRTGEKVFLECVQDMDHENMFWYRQDPGLGLRLIYFSYDVKMKEKGDIPEGYSVSREKKERFSLILESASTNQTSMYLCASSFGRGGYEQYFGPGTRLTVT.

Remarks on this clonotype: At one boundary the junction diverges from the germline segment, which might be a read error. V and J are TRBV7-8 and TRBJ2-2; 11 nucleotides align to TRBD2. Germline lookup yields CDR1 SGHVS and CDR2 FQNEAQ. This CDR3 is 18 amino acids long. CDR3: CASSPRLLAGVLTGELFF. CDR3 coding DNA: TGTGCCAGCAGCCCGCGATTACTAGCGGGGGTGCTCACCGGGGAGCTGTTTTTC. Full variable domain (missing parts from reference TRBV7-8 and TRBJ2-2): GAGVSQSPRYKVAKRGQDVALRCDPISGHVSLFWYQQALGQGPEFLTYFQNEAQLDKSGLPSDRFFAERPEGSVSTLKIQRTQQEDSAVYLCASSPRLLAGVLTGELFFGEGSRLTVL.

This clonotype showed up just a few times. As the CDR3 is not closed by the conserved phenylalanine or tryptophan, this likely results from a read error. This chain links TRBV11-3 with TRBJ1-1; maybe TRBD1 (6 bases). In germline, CDR1 is SGHNT, CDR2 YENEEA. This CDR3 has 13 amino acids. V was cut by 6 bases and J by 4 bases, with 12 bases left in between. The CDR3 nucleotides are TGTGCCAGCAGTTTCGAAGGGGGCACTGAAGCTTTCCTT. This codes for CASSFEGGTEAFL.

This clonotype was detected ten times or more. J is TRBJ2-3 and V is TRBV7-2, with 12 bases fitting TRBD2. Germline V gives CDR1 SGHTA, CDR2 FQGNSA. The CDR3 spans 18 residues. V was pared by 5 bases and J by 4 bases, with 13 bases of the junction left unmatched. The CDR3 protein is CASSAYASGLAGADTQYF. The CDR3 nucleotides are TGTGCCAGCAGCGCCTATGCCTCGGGACTAGCGGGCGCAGATACGCAGTATTTT.

This clonotype was seen repeatedly, ten times or more. The chain recombines TRBV30 with TRBJ1-1; D is unclear. With 4 bases removed from V and 1 base from J, the gap between germline ends came to 10 bases. Germline V CDR1 and CDR2: GTSNPN, SVGIG (reference sequence). The CDR3 is 13 amino acids. The CDR3 sequence: CAWTRGRNTEAFF. The CDR3 nucleotides are TGTGCCTGGACCCGAGGTCGGAACACTGAAGCTTTCTTT.

This clonotype appeared a single time. This chain joins TRBV20-1 and TRBJ2-7, with 10 bases lining up with TRBD2. The CDR3 length is 12 residues. Trimming cost V 4 bases and J 5 bases; bases outside gene matches: 2. From germline, CDR1 is DFQATT and CDR2 SNEGSKA (reference sequence). CDR3 residues: CSATSGGHEQYF. CDR3 DNA sequence: TGCAGTGCTACTAGCGGGGGCCACGAGCAGTACTTC.

This clonotype was found many times. The chain recombines TRBV27 with TRBJ2-3; D may be TRBD1 (5 bases). From germline, CDR1 is MNHEY and CDR2 SMNVEV (reference sequence). V was clipped by 6 bases and J by 10 bases, with 14 bases between them. CDR3 size: 12 residues. The DNA of the CDR3 is TGTGCCAGCAGGGCCGCAGGGATGTCGCAGTATTTT. Translated, it gives CASRAAGMSQYF.

This clonotype was seen only a few times. A much more abundant neighbour one base away suggests this may be a read error. V and J are TRBV3-1 and TRBJ2-1, with D possibly matching TRBD1 (6 bases). The germline V gene has CDR1 LGHDT and CDR2 YNNKEL (reference sequence). The CDR3 is 13 amino acids. The CDR3 here is CASSQVGADEQLF. The CDR3 region has the DNA TGTGCCAGCAGCCAAGTGGGGGCGGATGAGCAGCTCTTC.

This rearrangement joins TRBV11-3 to TRBJ2-1; a weak D match, TRBD2 (5 bases). This CDR3 region has 21 residues. Per germline, CDR1 SGHNT and CDR2 YENEEA. Trimming took 7 bases from V and 4 from J, leaving 35 bases between them. The CDR3 loop reads CASTQTGSSPRTDLTYNEQFF. DNA for the CDR3: TGTGCCAGCACTCAGACGGGGTCTTCACCTAGGACGGATTTAACTTACAATGAGCAGTTCTTC.

V is TRBV4-1 and J is TRBJ1-3, with D perhaps matching TRBD1 (5 bases). This CDR3 comprises 16 residues. Trimming cost V 4 bases and J 4 bases, with 17 bases left between them. Germline V gene lookup returns CDR1 MGHRA and CDR2 YSYEKL. The CDR3 here is CASSLPGGRGGNTIYF. The CDR3 DNA reads TGCGCCAGCAGCCTACCCGGGGGACGGGGAGGAAACACCATATATTTT.

In its sample, this clonotype was seen many times. This sequence joins TRBV27 and TRBJ2-1; 10 bases agree with TRBD2. The J segment lost 8 bases and the V segment lost 2 bases, leaving 6 bases of the junction unmatched. The CDR3 has 15 residues. Germline V lookup: CDR1 MNHEY, CDR2 SMNVEV (reference sequence). This chain's CDR3 is CASSLVSGRAHEQFF. The CDR3 DNA follows: TGTGCCAGCAGTTTAGTCAGCGGGAGGGCCCATGAGCAGTTCTTC.

This chain uses TRBV19 with TRBJ2-1; 10 bases fit TRBD2. V shed 4 bases and J 4 bases; nucleotides not matched to a gene: 13. Germline V lookup: CDR1 LNHDA, CDR2 SQIVND (reference sequence). This CDR3 is 18 amino acids long. The CDR3 here is CASSRPTAAGGTYNEQFF. The CDR3 DNA reads as TGTGCCAGTAGTAGACCCACAGCAGCGGGGGGGACATACAATGAGCAGTTCTTC.

V and J are TRBV10-3 and TRBJ2-3; 7 nucleotides agree with TRBD1. Germline loops: CDR1 ENHRY, CDR2 SYGVKD. V lost 10 bases and J lost 6; bases outside the gene matches: 16. There are 15 residues in the CDR3. In nucleotides, the CDR3 is TGTGCCACCCGACTACAGGGGTCCCTCACGGATACGCAGTATTTT. Translated, it gives CATRLQGSLTDTQYF.

The chain employs TRBV20-1 and TRBJ1-5, with unresolved D. Germline CDR1 is DFQATT and CDR2 is SNEGSKA (reference sequence). The CDR3 extends over 12 amino acids. V shed 5 bases and J shed 4 bases, with 9 bases lying between them. CDR3 sequence (DNA): TGCAGTGCTCCCGACGCGAATCAGCCCCAGCATTTT. It specifies CSAPDANQPQHF.

Ten or more counts support this clonotype. The chain links TRBV28 to TRBJ2-3; no reliable D call. Per germline, CDR1 MDHEN and CDR2 SYDVKM. V dropped 6 bases and J dropped 1 base, with 11 bases sitting between them. This CDR3 has 14 amino acids. The CDR3 spells CASSFDGRTDTQYF. Written as DNA, the CDR3 is TGTGCCAGCAGCTTCGACGGCCGCACAGATACGCAGTATTTT.

This clonotype has ten or more counts. This chain joins TRBV6-1 and TRBJ2-1; the D is unclear. Trimming cost V 0 bases and J 2 bases, with 8 bases left between them. Germline V CDR1 and CDR2: MNHNS, SASEGT. This CDR3 has 15 amino acids. Here the CDR3 reads CASSEATGAYNEQFF. The CDR3 DNA follows: TGTGCCAGCAGTGAAGCGACGGGTGCCTACAATGAGCAGTTCTTC.

This clonotype was seen repeatedly, ten times or more. The chain couples TRBV10-2 to TRBJ2-7; 11 bases fit TRBD2. Germline values: CDR1 WSHSY, CDR2 SAAADI. The CDR3 totals 17 residues. V gave up 2 bases and J gave up 0 bases; unmatched junction bases: 6. The CDR3 DNA reads TGCGCCAGCAGTGAGCCCCGGACTAGCGGGTACTCCTACGAGCAGTACTTC. Translating gives CASSEPRTSGYSYEQYF.

This clonotype was seen repeatedly, ten times or more. The chain couples TRBV28 to TRBJ1-2; D might be TRBD1 (5 bases). V was trimmed by 8 bases and J by 2 bases, leaving 9 bases between them. Germline V gives CDR1 MDHEN, CDR2 SYDVKM. The CDR3 covers 12 residues. The CDR3: CASDEGNYGYTF. The CDR3 DNA follows: TGTGCCAGCGACGAGGGGAACTATGGCTACACCTTC.

Ten or more counts support this clonotype. This rearrangement joins TRBV29-1 to TRBJ2-3, with D possibly called TRBD1 or TRBD2 (5 bases each). Germline values: CDR1 SQVTM, CDR2 ANQGSEA. V was shortened by 4 bases and J by 5 bases, with 16 bases between the two germline ends. The CDR3 is 14 amino acids. The CDR3 region is CSVVGPPGGDTQYF. The CDR3 nucleotides read TGCAGCGTTGTTGGACCACCTGGGGGAGATACGCAGTATTTT.

The chain couples TRBV20-1 to TRBJ2-7, with a tentative D call TRBD1 (5 bases). The germline CDR1 and CDR2 sequences are DFQATT and SNEGSKA (reference sequence). The CDR3 runs to 14 residues. The V and J ends lost 3 bases and 0 bases respectively, with 12 bases between them. CDR3 bases: TGCAGTGCTAGGGAAGACAGATCCTCCTACGAGCAGTACTTC. This encodes CSAREDRSSYEQYF.